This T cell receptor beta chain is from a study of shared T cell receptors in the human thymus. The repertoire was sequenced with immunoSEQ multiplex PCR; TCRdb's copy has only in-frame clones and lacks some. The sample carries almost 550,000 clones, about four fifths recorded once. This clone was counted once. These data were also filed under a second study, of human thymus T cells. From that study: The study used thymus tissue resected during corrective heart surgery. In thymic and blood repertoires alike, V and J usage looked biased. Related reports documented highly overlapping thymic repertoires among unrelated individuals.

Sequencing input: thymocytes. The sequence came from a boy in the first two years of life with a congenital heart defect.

The CDR3 protein is CASSPTGGNYEQYF. The CDR3 DNA reads as TGTGCCAGCTCACCGACAGGGGGAAACTACGAGCAGTACTTC. The chain is built from TRBV18 and TRBJ2-7, with TRBD1 matching over 9 bases. V lost 3 bases, J lost 3 bases, and 3 bases stayed unmatched. Germline-derived CDR1 and CDR2 are KGHSH and LQKENI. There are 14 residues in the CDR3.